The subject of this entry is one TCR beta chain. The antigen is undetermined. These data are taken from a study of CD4+ T cells in melanoma. Regarding the study as a whole: Diverse differentiation states were reported for melanoma neoantigen-specific CD4+ T cells. A reported correlation linked neoantigen-specific CD4+ T cells to CD8+, macrophage and B cell function.

This CDR3 spans 14 amino acids. CDR1 and CDR2 (germline): GTSNPN, SVGIG (reference sequence). Trimming took 4 bases from V and 7 from J; bases not matched to a gene: 9. Data came from immunoSEQ multiplex PCR; TCRdb stores just in-frame clones and leaves some out. In the table there are about 140,000 clones, about 90% of which are singletons. The V gene is TRBV30, the J gene TRBJ2-1, with 8 nucleotides matching TRBD2. This sequence was found in a human donor with melanoma. The CDR3: CAWNRGGPLNEQFF. The CDR3 nucleotides are TGTGCCTGGAACCGGGGGGGCCCTCTAAATGAGCAGTTCTTC.